The table lists the clone carrying this T cell receptor beta chain with a count of one. Its cognate antigen is unknown. CTLA-4 blockade with ipilimumab, together with focal radiation, was given to patients with chemo-refractory metastatic non-small-cell lung cancer. The data were obtained in a study of radiotherapy plus CTLA-4 blockade in lung cancer. Study-wide background: Among enrolled patients, under 20% responded and 25% to 35% achieved disease control. General study findings and limits: Radiotherapy was combined with ipilimumab, and tumor-derived TCR clones then expanded in blood. Among reported predictors of response, early blood T cell clone dynamics with interferon-beta performed best.

Generated by immunoSEQ multiplex PCR, the TCRdb table keeps only in-frame clones and is missing some. There are over 80,000 clones in the sample; around 83% occur only once, and more than 0.65% lies in the top ten. This CDR3 is 15 amino acids long. Deletions cut 7 bases from V and 2 bases from J, with 15 bases between. CDR1 KGHSH and CDR2 LQKENI come from the germline V gene. Sequenced material: peripheral blood, taken from a patient treated with radiotherapy plus ipilimumab. This TCR was sampled from a human donor with non-small cell lung cancer who had stable disease on radiotherapy plus ipilimumab. V gene TRBV18 combines with J gene TRBJ2-1; possible D gene TRBD2, 6 bases. CDR3 residues: CASWRGGVAYNEQFF. The CDR3 coding sequence is TGTGCCAGCTGGAGGGGCGGGGTCGCCTACAATGAGCAGTTCTTC.